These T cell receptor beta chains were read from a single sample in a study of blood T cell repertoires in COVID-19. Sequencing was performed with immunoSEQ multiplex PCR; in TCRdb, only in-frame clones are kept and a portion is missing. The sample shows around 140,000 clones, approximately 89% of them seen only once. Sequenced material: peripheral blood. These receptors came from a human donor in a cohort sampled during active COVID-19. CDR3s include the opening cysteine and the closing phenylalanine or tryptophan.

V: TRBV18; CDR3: CASSPFLDRTNTEAFF
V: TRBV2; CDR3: CATRLAGGHNTGELFF
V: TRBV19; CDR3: CASSEGQGAGEQYF
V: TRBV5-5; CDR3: CASSLQTGVTGNTIYF
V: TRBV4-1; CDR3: CASSQDPGGYGYTF
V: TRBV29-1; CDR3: CSGEGALDTEAFF
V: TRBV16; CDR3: CASSRTGGNDEQFF
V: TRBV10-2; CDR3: CASSAERASGQETQYF
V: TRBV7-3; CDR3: CASSLTRGLAGGLDEQFF
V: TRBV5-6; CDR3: CASSRRFQGGSYQPQHF
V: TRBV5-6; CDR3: CASSSSGAYNEQFF
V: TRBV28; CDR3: CASSLTSDRAKNIQYF
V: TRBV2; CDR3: CASSERGYGYTF
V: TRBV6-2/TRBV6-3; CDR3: CASSYGEPLDEQFF
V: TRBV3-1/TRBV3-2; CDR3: CASRRDSTYNEQFF
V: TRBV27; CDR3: CASSESWGGQETQYF
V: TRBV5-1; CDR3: CASSFQIQETQYF
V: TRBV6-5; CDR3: CASGEDYNSPLHF
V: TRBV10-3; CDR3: CAISLNYGYTF
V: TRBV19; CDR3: CASSDRSSYNEQFF
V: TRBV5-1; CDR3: CASSASSGGADTQYF
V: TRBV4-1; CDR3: CASSQDVEGRAFF
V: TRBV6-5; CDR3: CASRIAGVNTGELFF
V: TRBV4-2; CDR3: CASSQEGTSAVLVTQYF
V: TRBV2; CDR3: CASFFSGWDTQYF
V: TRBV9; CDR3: CASSPNSLGEEQYF
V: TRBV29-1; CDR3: CSARGAGSRYF
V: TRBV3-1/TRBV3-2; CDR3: CASSSPDRGRGGYTF
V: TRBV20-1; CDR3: CSASNPRYNSPLHF
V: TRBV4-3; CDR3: CASSQRGGAETQYF
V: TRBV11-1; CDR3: CASSLGLQETQYF
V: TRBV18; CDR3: CASSPISGGASNEQFF
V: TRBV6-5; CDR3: CASSYFPGSDTEAFF
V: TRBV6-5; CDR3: CASSHRGGNTDTQYF
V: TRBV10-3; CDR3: CAISALGTGETQYF
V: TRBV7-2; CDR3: CASSQLAGGADTQYF